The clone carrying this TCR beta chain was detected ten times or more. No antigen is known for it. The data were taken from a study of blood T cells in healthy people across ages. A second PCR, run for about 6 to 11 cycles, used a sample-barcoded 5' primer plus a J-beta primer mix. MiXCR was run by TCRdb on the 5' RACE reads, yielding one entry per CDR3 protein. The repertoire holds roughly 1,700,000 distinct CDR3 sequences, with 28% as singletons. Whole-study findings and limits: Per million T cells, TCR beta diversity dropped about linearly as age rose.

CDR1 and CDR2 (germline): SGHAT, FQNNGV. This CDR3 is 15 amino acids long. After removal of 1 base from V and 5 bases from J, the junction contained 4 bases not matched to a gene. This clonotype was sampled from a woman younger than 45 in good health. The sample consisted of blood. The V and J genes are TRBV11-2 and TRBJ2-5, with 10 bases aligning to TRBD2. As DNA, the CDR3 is TGTGCCAGCAGCTTAGTAGCGGGGGGTATGGAGACCCAGTACTTC. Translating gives CASSLVAGGMETQYF. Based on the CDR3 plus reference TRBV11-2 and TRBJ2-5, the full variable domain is EAGVAQSPRYKIIEKRQSVAFWCNPISGHATLYWYQQILGQGPKLLIQFQNNGVVDDSQLPKDRFSAERLKGVDSTLKIQPAKLEDSAVYLCASSLVAGGMETQYFGPGTRLLVL.